The sequence of this T cell receptor beta chain was determined in a study of shared clonotypes between healthy human individuals. A word on this clone: What it binds is unknown.

CD45RO-negative cells were positively selected for CCR7, leaving out terminally differentiated effector memory CD45RA+ cells. Every contributor of samples was a Caucasian grown-up residing in Nashville, Tennessee. Study findings and constraints: Blood was the only sampled material, and tissue repertoires likely differ.

Each subset's genomic DNA was split evenly across several immunoSEQ plates. Libraries were prepared by immunoSEQ multiplex PCR; TCRdb keeps only in-frame clonotypes and omits some of them. The data contain about 2,100,000 clones, about 92% of them singletons. Source material: naive CD8+ T cells from PBMCs. The sequence was collected from a man aged 18 to 29 in good health. Some clones in this sample may be carry-over from other donors' samples.

CDR3: CATSRRGGTGELFF. Written as DNA, the CDR3 is TGTGCCACCAGCCGTCGAGGGGGCACCGGGGAGCTGTTTTTT. The chain links TRBV15 to TRBJ2-2; TRBD1 is a possible D gene (6 bases). In germline, CDR1 is LNHNV, CDR2 YYDKDF (reference sequence). The CDR3 totals 14 residues. The V end was cut by 5 bases, the J end by 4 bases, with 11 bases between.